Listed below are T cell receptor beta chains from one sample, sequenced in a study of T cell changes during pregnancy in multiple sclerosis. Sequencing used immunoSEQ multiplex PCR; TCRdb keeps in-frame clones, though not all of them. The data hold about 50,000 clones, with 75% to 95% observed a single time. This specimen was CD8+ T cells from peripheral blood mononuclear cells, taken after pregnancy. The source of these receptors is a female donor with multiple sclerosis, enrolled in a pregnancy study. The CDR3 runs from the conserved cysteine through the conserved F or W. The order of the fields is CDR3 protein, CDR3 DNA, V gene, D gene, J gene, clone size. The D gene is left open where the match is weak. Not every row has a clone size; where given, it reads once, few, many or a size class.

CASSQDLANQPQHF | TGCGCCAGCAGCCAAGATCTAGCCAATCAGCCCCAGCATTTT | TRBV4-1 | . | TRBJ1-5 | .
CATEEGGRNNGYTF | TGTGCCACCGAAGAGGGGGGGCGCAATAATGGCTACACCTTC | TRBV18 | . | TRBJ1-2 | .
CATTGTSGNTGELFF | TGTGCCACTACCGGGACTAGCGGGAACACCGGGGAGCTGTTTTTT | TRBV2 | TRBD2 | TRBJ2-2 | once
CASSLGQGADEQYF | TGCGCCAGCAGCCTGGGACAGGGGGCAGACGAGCAGTACTTC | TRBV5-1 | TRBD1 | TRBJ2-7 | .
CASSQERKENYGYTF | TGCGCCAGCAGCCAAGAAAGAAAAGAGAACTATGGCTACACCTTC | TRBV4-1 | . | TRBJ1-2 | .
CASSPPSRTEAFF | TGTGCCAGCAGCCCTCCCTCGCGGACTGAAGCTTTCTTT | TRBV5-4 | . | TRBJ1-1 | .
CASSFELNELTDTQYF | TGTGCCAGCAGCTTCGAACTAAACGAACTCACAGATACGCAGTATTTT | TRBV12-1 | . | TRBJ2-3 | .
CASSRTGTGNQPQHF | TGTGCCAGCAGCCGTACCGGGACAGGCAATCAGCCCCAGCATTTT | TRBV7-6 | TRBD1 | TRBJ1-5 | few
CASTALAGAREQYF | TGTGCCAGCACCGCCCTAGCGGGAGCTAGAGAGCAGTACTTC | TRBV27 | TRBD2 | TRBJ2-7 | .
CASSLSGRGYGYTF | TGTGCCAGCAGTTTAAGCGGCCGGGGCTATGGCTACACCTTC | TRBV27 | . | TRBJ1-2 | .
CASTPTGFNEKLFF | TGTGCCAGTACCCCCACAGGGTTTAATGAAAAACTGTTTTTT | TRBV19 | . | TRBJ1-4 | once
CASCCERQEAQYF | TGTGCCAGCTGTTGTGAGCGGCAAGAGGCCCAGTACTTC | TRBV6-5 | . | TRBJ2-5 | .
CASRTRGEGGQPQHF | TGTGCCAGTAGGACGCGAGGGGAGGGTGGTCAGCCCCAGCATTTT | TRBV19 | . | TRBJ1-5 | .
CASSPGQGSYEQYF | TGTGCCAGCAGTCCGGGACAGGGCTCCTACGAGCAGTACTTC | TRBV6-5 | TRBD1 | TRBJ2-7 | few
CASSVEDRGDGYTF | TGTGCCAGCAGCGTAGAGGACAGGGGGGACGGCTACACCTTC | TRBV9 | TRBD1 | TRBJ1-2 | .
CSAISDTEAFF | TGCAGTGCTATTAGTGACACTGAAGCTTTCTTT | TRBV20-1 | . | TRBJ1-1 | .
CASSQSLADNEQFF | TGCGCCAGCAGCCAGTCTCTAGCGGACAATGAGCAGTTCTTC | TRBV5-1 | TRBD2 | TRBJ2-1 | .
CASSPGGRRTGELFF | TGTGCCAGTAGTCCCGGGGGGCGGCGCACCGGGGAGCTGTTTTTT | TRBV19 | . | TRBJ2-2 | .
CASSADGGGKLFF | TGTGCCAGCAGCGCCGATGGGGGAGGGAAGCTGTTTTTT | TRBV9 | TRBD2 | TRBJ2-2 | once
CASSMTWNTEAFF | TGTGCCAGTAGTATGACTTGGAACACTGAAGCTTTCTTT | TRBV19 | . | TRBJ1-1 | .
CASSLAQGLKNIQYF | TGTGCCAGCAGCTTAGCACAGGGGCTCAAAAACATTCAGTACTTC | TRBV7-9 | TRBD1 | TRBJ2-4 | .
CASSKEETSGIANEQFF | TGTGCCAGCAGCAAAGAGGAGACTAGCGGGATTGCGAATGAGCAGTTCTTC | TRBV21-1 | . | TRBJ2-1 | .
CSVTDYYNEQFF | TGCAGCGTCACGGACTACTACAATGAGCAGTTCTTC | TRBV29-1 | . | TRBJ2-1 | .
CASSLAGPRGIRQPQHF | TGTGCCAGCAGCTTGGCAGGGCCCCGTGGTATTAGGCAGCCCCAGCATTTT | TRBV5-7 | . | TRBJ1-5 | .
CSVAQDMTSTDTQYF | TGCAGCGTGGCACAGGACATGACTAGCACAGATACGCAGTATTTT | TRBV29-1 | . | TRBJ2-3 | .
CASSRGGFEAFF | TGCGCCAGCAGCCGGGGGGGGTTTGAAGCTTTCTTT | TRBV4-1 | . | TRBJ1-1 | once
CASSLAGNQPQHF | TGTGCCAGCAGCTTGGCAGGCAATCAGCCCCAGCATTTT | TRBV5-6 | . | TRBJ1-5 | .
CASSPEDRPSGNTIYF | TGTGCCAGCAGCCCAGAGGACAGACCCTCTGGAAACACCATATATTTT | TRBV7-8 | . | TRBJ1-3 | .
CAGQGDGTEAFF | TGTGCCGGACAGGGGGATGGCACTGAAGCTTTCTTT | TRBV5-5 | TRBD1 | TRBJ1-1 | .
CASSVVEVTDTQYF | TGTGCCAGCAGCGTAGTAGAAGTAACAGATACGCAGTATTTT | TRBV9 | . | TRBJ2-3 | .
CASSQTTGGYEQYF | TGCGCCAGCAGCCAAACGACAGGGGGCTACGAGCAGTACTTC | TRBV4-1 | TRBD1 | TRBJ2-7 | .
CASSLEGGRAYEQYF | TGTGCCAGCAGCTTAGAGGGCGGGAGGGCTTACGAGCAGTACTTC | TRBV7-8 | TRBD2 | TRBJ2-7 | .
CASSQELAGGTDTQYF | TGCGCCAGCAGCCAAGAGTTAGCGGGGGGCACAGATACGCAGTATTTT | TRBV4-1 | TRBD2 | TRBJ2-3 | .
CASSFRAREQYF | TGTGCCAGCAGCTTCCGAGCGCGGGAGCAGTACTTC | TRBV7-2 | . | TRBJ2-7 | .
CASSSGISYNEQFF | TGTGCCAGCAGCTCGGGGATTTCCTACAATGAGCAGTTCTTC | TRBV13 | . | TRBJ2-1 | .
CASSHRRGFESYEQYF | TGTGCCAGCAGTCATAGGCGGGGGTTTGAGTCCTACGAGCAGTACTTC | TRBV7-9 | TRBD2 | TRBJ2-7 | .
CASSPPGGWYGYTF | TGTGCCAGCAGCCCGCCGGGGGGGTGGTATGGCTACACCTTC | TRBV7-2 | . | TRBJ1-2 | .
CSVVVGRENSYEQYF | TGCAGCGTTGTCGTTGGACGGGAGAATTCCTACGAGCAGTACTTC | TRBV29-1 | . | TRBJ2-7 | .
CASSDWTGPTEQYF | TGTGCCAGCAGTGATTGGACAGGCCCTACAGAGCAGTACTTC | TRBV6-1 | TRBD1 | TRBJ2-7 | .
CASSQGQLSGNTIYF | TGCGCCAGCAGCCAAGGACAGCTCTCTGGAAACACCATATATTTT | TRBV4-3 | . | TRBJ1-3 | .
CASSPAPDSTYEQYF | TGTGCCAGTAGCCCGGCCCCAGACAGTACCTACGAGCAGTACTTC | TRBV19 | . | TRBJ2-7 | .
CASSPSAGELFF | TGTGCCAGCAGCCCTAGCGCCGGGGAGCTGTTTTTT | TRBV7-9 | . | TRBJ2-2 | .
CASSIDSNTGELFF | TGTGCCAGCAGCATCGACAGTAACACCGGGGAGCTGTTTTTT | TRBV7-9 | . | TRBJ2-2 | .
CASSQEWTGGDEQYF | TGCGCCAGCAGCCAAGAGTGGACAGGGGGGGACGAGCAGTACTTC | TRBV4-1 | TRBD1 | TRBJ2-7 | few
CAITSGTDAGNTIYF | TGTGCCATCACCTCCGGGACAGATGCTGGAAACACCATATATTTT | TRBV10-3 | TRBD1 | TRBJ1-3 | few
CATSRDSDGYTF | TGTGCCACCAGCCGGGACAGCGATGGCTACACCTTC | TRBV15 | TRBD1 | TRBJ1-2 | .